These 23 T cell receptor beta chains originate from one sample sequenced in a study of T cells after somatic rescue of genetic block. The protocol was immunoSEQ multiplex PCR, while the TCRdb copy is restricted to in-frame clones and leaves out a portion. In the table there are 13,000 to 15,000 clones, about 70% of which are singletons. The sequenced sample was peripheral blood mononuclear cells (PBMCs). The source is a boy younger than 18.

The chain combines TRBV7-8 with TRBJ2-2; 13 bases are shared with TRBD2. The germline gives CDR1 SGHVS, CDR2 FQNEAQ. Trimming took 5 bases from V and 5 from J; bases not matched to a gene: 14. The CDR3 consists of 19 residues. CDR3 sequence (DNA): TGTGCCAGCAGCGTATATGAGGCGGTACTAGCGGGGGGGACCGGGGAGCTGTTTTTT. This codes for CASSVYEAVLAGGTGELFF.

In its sample, this clone ranks as medium-sized. The gene calls are TRBV14 and TRBJ1-2; no definite D call. Germline CDR1 and CDR2: SGHDN and FVKESK. V was pared by 4 bases and J by 3 bases, with 12 bases between. CDR3 length: 14 amino acids. The chain's CDR3 is CASSLADAYYGYTF. CDR3 in DNA: TGTGCCAGCAGCCTCGCCGACGCCTACTATGGCTACACCTTC.

By sample share, this clone is medium-sized. V is TRBV28 and J is TRBJ2-7; D is perhaps TRBD1 (6 bases). This CDR3 is built from 13 residues. The germline CDR1 and CDR2 sequences are MDHEN and SYDVKM. The ends were cut back, 7 bases at V and 3 bases at J, with 13 bases in the middle. Written as DNA, the CDR3 is TGTGCCAGCACCCTCACAGGGAGCTACGAGCAGTACTTC. This encodes CASTLTGSYEQYF.

This chain uses TRBV6-4 with TRBJ2-1, with 15 bases aligning to TRBD2. This CDR3 contains 15 residues. J lost 9 bases, V lost 5 bases, and 5 bases had no gene match. CDR1 and CDR2 (germline): MRHNA, SNTAGT. The CDR3 coding sequence is TGTGCCAGCAGTCCCGGGACTAGCGGGAGGAGTGAGCAGTTCTTC. This encodes CASSPGTSGRSEQFF.

This chain uses TRBV28 with TRBJ2-1, with 7 bases aligning to TRBD1. Germline assignment: CDR1 MDHEN and CDR2 SYDVKM. The CDR3 is 17 amino acids. With 9 bases clipped from V and 0 bases from J, the junction kept 14 bases outside the gene matches. The DNA of the CDR3 is TGTGCCAGAGGTGGTGACAGGGACCCCAGCTCCTACAATGAGCAGTTCTTC. It translates to CARGGDRDPSSYNEQFF. Full variable domain (outside the CDR3, taken from reference TRBV28 and TRBJ2-1): DVKVTQSSRYLVKRTGEKVFLECVQDMDHENMFWYRQDPGLGLRLIYFSYDVKMKEKGDIPEGYSVSREKKERFSLILESASTNQTSMYLCARGGDRDPSSYNEQFFGPGTRLTVL.

The chain joins TRBV5-1 to TRBJ1-1, with a weak D call TRBD1 (5 bases). V dropped 2 bases and J dropped 6 bases, with 11 bases sitting between them. CDR3 length equals 13 residues. CDR1 and CDR2 from the germline V gene are SGHRS and YFSETQ. CDR3 residues: CASSLRDEAEAFF. The CDR3 DNA reads as TGCGCCAGCAGCTTAAGGGACGAGGCTGAAGCTTTCTTT.

Only a few counts were recorded for this clone. The rearrangement links TRBV6-5 to TRBJ2-1; D may be TRBD2 (5 bases). Trimming shortened V by 0 bases and J by 4 bases, and 7 bases separated the two germline ends. The CDR3 runs to 14 residues. CDR1 and CDR2 from the germline V gene are MNHEY and SVGAGI. CDR3 loop: CASSYSTRYNEQFF. In DNA form, the CDR3 reads TGTGCCAGCAGTTACTCCACTAGATACAATGAGCAGTTCTTC.

The rearrangement joins TRBV30 to TRBJ2-3; D gene ambiguous. Germline V CDR1 and CDR2: GTSNPN, SVGIG (reference sequence). The CDR3 extends over 12 amino acids. V was trimmed by 0 bases and J by 5 bases, leaving 6 bases between them. The CDR3, as DNA: TGTGCCTGGAGTGTACTGGAAGATACGCAGTATTTT. Translating it yields CAWSVLEDTQYF.

The chain links TRBV11-3 to TRBJ1-6; D remains unclear. The V gene's germline CDR1 is SGHNT and CDR2 YENEEA. The V end lost 2 bases, the J end lost 7 bases, and 9 bases lay between the germline ends. CDR3 length: 14 amino acids. The CDR3: CASSLTPSNSPLHF. As DNA, the CDR3 is TGTGCCAGCAGCTTAACCCCCTCCAATTCACCCCTCCACTTT.

This clone was seen just once. J is TRBJ1-6 and V is TRBV9, with D uncertain. CDR1 is SGDLS and CDR2 is YYNGEE in the germline V gene. Deletions cut 0 bases from V and 7 bases from J, with 8 bases between. CDR3 length: 14 residues. This CDR3 reads CASSVGPPNSPLHF. The CDR3 DNA sequence: TGTGCCAGCAGCGTAGGGCCGCCGAATTCACCCCTCCACTTT. The full variable domain, with the rest looked up from reference TRBV9 and TRBJ1-6, is DSGVTQTPKHLITATGQRVTLRCSPRSGDLSVYWYQQSLDQGLQFLIQYYNGEERAKGNILERFSAQQFPDLHSELNLSSLELGDSALYFCASSVGPPNSPLHFGNGTRLTVT.

The genes are TRBV21-1 and TRBJ2-3. TRBV21-1 is shown as a pseudogene. The CDR3 is 18 residues long. The CDR3 DNA follows: TGTGCCAGCAGCAAACCCGGGACCTTCTACCTACGCACAGATACGCAGTATTTT. Amino acids: CASSKPGTFYLRTDTQYF.

The chain is built from TRBV6-6 and TRBJ2-7; D gene ambiguous. Germline assignment: CDR1 MNHNY and CDR2 SVGAGI (reference sequence). V was clipped by 0 bases and J by 7 bases, with 4 bases between them. This CDR3 is built from 11 residues. Written as DNA, the CDR3 is TGTGCCAGCAGTTACTCAGGGGAGCAGTACTTC. It codes for CASSYSGEQYF.

The chain combines TRBV14 with TRBJ2-2; D tentatively reads TRBD1 or TRBD2 (6 bases each). The germline V gene has CDR1 SGHDN and CDR2 FVKESK. The CDR3 totals 16 residues. The ends were cut back, 4 bases at V and 1 base at J, with 13 bases in the middle. The DNA of the CDR3 is TGTGCCAGCAGCCGGAGGGGGGCGCTGAACACCGGGGAGCTGTTTTTT. Translation gives CASSRRGALNTGELFF.

The rearrangement uses TRBV27 and TRBJ1-6; TRBD1 matches 9 bases. The CDR3 has 15 residues. CDR1 and CDR2 (germline): MNHEY, SMNVEV (reference sequence). J gave up 5 bases and V 4 bases, and 3 bases lay outside the gene matches. The CDR3 protein is CASSWGDRDNSPLHF. Written as DNA, the CDR3 is TGTGCCAGCAGTTGGGGGGACAGGGATAATTCACCCCTCCACTTT.

V usage is TRBV30 and J usage is TRBJ2-7; possible D gene TRBD1, 5 bases. Between the trimmed V and J ends, which lost 2 bases and 3 bases, there was a span of 11 bases. CDR3 length equals 13 residues. The germline CDR1 and CDR2 sequences are GTSNPN and SVGIG (reference sequence). The CDR3 reads CAWSPRQFYEQYF. As DNA, the CDR3 is TGTGCCTGGAGTCCCCGACAGTTCTACGAGCAGTACTTC. The full variable domain, in which reference TRBV30 and TRBJ2-7 provide the parts outside the CDR3, is SQTIHQWPATLVQPVGSPLSLECTVEGTSNPNLYWYRQAAGRGLQLLFYSVGIGQISSEVPQNLSASRPQDRQFILSSKKLLLSDSGFYLCAWSPRQFYEQYFGPGTRLTVT.

The chain joins TRBV9 to TRBJ2-3; 13 bases match TRBD2. Germline values: CDR1 SGDLS, CDR2 YYNGEE. CDR3 size: 19 residues. Trimming cost V 4 bases and J 1 base; bases outside gene matches: 12. For the CDR3, the DNA is TGTGCCAGCAGCCCCCAGCTTTGGACTAGCGGGAGTGGCACAGATACGCAGTATTTT. This sequence encodes CASSPQLWTSGSGTDTQYF.

The chain couples TRBV4-1 to TRBJ2-7; D might be TRBD1 (6 bases). V was clipped by 4 bases and J by 3 bases, with 10 bases between them. This CDR3 region has 13 residues. CDR1 is MGHRA and CDR2 is YSYEKL in the germline V gene. The CDR3 region is CASSPGQLYEQYF. The CDR3 DNA sequence: TGCGCCAGCAGCCCCGGACAGCTCTACGAGCAGTACTTC.

The V and J genes are TRBV5-1 and TRBJ2-7; 9 bases match TRBD1. CDR1 is SGHRS, CDR2 YFSETQ, per germline. Losses at the gene ends were 3 bases for V and 4 bases for J; bases not matched to a gene: 2. The CDR3 consists of 13 residues. CDR3 residues: CASSWTGEYEQYF. The CDR3 DNA sequence: TGCGCCAGCAGCTGGACAGGGGAGTACGAGCAGTACTTC.

The J gene is TRBJ2-3, the V gene TRBV11-1; tentative D call: TRBD1 (5 bases). The CDR3 runs to 15 residues. Looked up from germline, CDR1 is SGHAT and CDR2 is FQDESV (reference sequence). The germline V and J ends were trimmed by 5 bases and 4 bases, with 16 bases remaining between them. The CDR3 reads CASSPQGIPADTQYF. The CDR3 nucleotides are TGTGCCAGCAGCCCCCAGGGAATTCCGGCAGATACGCAGTATTTT.

The rearrangement uses TRBV7-9 and TRBJ1-6, with D unclear. The CDR3 consists of 14 residues. Deletions cut 1 base from V and 9 bases from J, with 10 bases between. Germline CDR1 and CDR2: SEHNR and FQNEAQ (reference sequence). CDR3 region: CASSLDWDLSPLHF. In nucleotides, the CDR3 is TGTGCCAGCAGCTTAGATTGGGATCTTTCACCCCTCCACTTT.

The rearrangement links TRBV11-3 to TRBJ2-1; 10 nucleotides line up with TRBD1. The V gene end was trimmed by 5 bases and the J gene end by 2 bases; junction bases not matched to a gene: 3. This CDR3 is 15 amino acids long. Germline lookup yields CDR1 SGHNT and CDR2 YENEEA. The CDR3 spells CASSTGQGAYNEQFF. For the CDR3, the DNA is TGTGCCAGCAGCACCGGACAGGGGGCCTACAATGAGCAGTTCTTC. Supplemented by reference TRBV11-3 and TRBJ2-1, the full variable domain reads EAGVVQSPRYKIIEKKQPVAFWCNPISGHNTLYWYLQNLGQGPELLIRYENEEAVDDSQLPKDRFSAERLKGVDSTLKIQPAELGDSAVYLCASSTGQGAYNEQFFGPGTRLTVL.

This clone was counted a few times. The CDR3 nucleotides read TGTGCCAGCAGCTTAATGGGGGCCCTCCTCTATAATTCACCCCTCCACTTT. Its translation: CASSLMGALLYNSPLHF. The chain combines TRBV5-6 with TRBJ1-6, with TRBD1 as a possible D gene (6 bases). V lost 2 bases, J lost 3 bases, and 15 bases lay in between. CDR3 length equals 17 residues. Germline loops: CDR1 SGHDT, CDR2 YYEEEE.

This clone was found once. The rearrangement links TRBV30 to TRBJ1-3, with D unclear. There are 12 residues in the CDR3. Germline CDR1 and CDR2: GTSNPN and SVGIG (reference sequence). V lost 4 bases and J 3 bases, leaving 7 bases between the germline ends. CDR3 residues: CAWKGSGNTIYF. CDR3 in DNA: TGTGCCTGGAAAGGGAGTGGAAACACCATATATTTT.